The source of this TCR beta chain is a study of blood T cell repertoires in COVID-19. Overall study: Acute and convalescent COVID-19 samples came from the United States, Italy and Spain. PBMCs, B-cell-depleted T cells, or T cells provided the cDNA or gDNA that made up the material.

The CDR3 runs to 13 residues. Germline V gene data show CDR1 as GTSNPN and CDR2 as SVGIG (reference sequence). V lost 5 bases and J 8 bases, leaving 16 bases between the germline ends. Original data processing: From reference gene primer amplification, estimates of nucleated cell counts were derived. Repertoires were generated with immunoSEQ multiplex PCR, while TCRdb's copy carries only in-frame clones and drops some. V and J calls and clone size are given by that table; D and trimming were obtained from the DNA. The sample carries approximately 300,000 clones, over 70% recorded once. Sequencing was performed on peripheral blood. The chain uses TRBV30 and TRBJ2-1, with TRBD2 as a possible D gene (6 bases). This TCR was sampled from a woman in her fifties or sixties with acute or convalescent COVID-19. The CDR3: CAWERAVKHEQFF. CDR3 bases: TGTGCCTGGGAGCGGGCGGTGAAGCATGAGCAGTTCTTC.